The 25 T cell receptor beta chains given below trace back to one sample, sequenced in a study of cytomegalovirus exposure and HLA in healthy donors. Method: immunoSEQ multiplex PCR; TCRdb's copy keeps in-frame clones and lacks some. The sample lists fewer than 400,000 clones, roughly 87% occurring once. Material for sequencing was PBMCs. Receptors originate from a man aged 25 to 40 in good health and CMV-seronegative.

The genes are TRBV5-4 and TRBJ2-5; D ambiguous. Trimming removed 0 bases at V and 5 bases at J, with 8 bases between. This CDR3 has 13 residues. Looked up from germline, CDR1 is SGHNT and CDR2 is YYREEE (reference sequence). CDR3 loop: CASSLAEWETQYF. The DNA for the CDR3 is TGTGCCAGCAGCTTGGCCGAGTGGGAGACCCAGTACTTC.

The CDR3 loop is CASSSEGEAKNIQYF. Written as DNA, the CDR3 is TGCGCCAGCAGCTCCGAGGGGGAGGCCAAAAACATTCAGTACTTC. The J gene is TRBJ2-4, the V gene TRBV5-1; possibly TRBD1 for D (6 bases). This CDR3 region has 15 residues. V was pared by 3 bases and J by 1 base, with 11 bases between. Per germline, CDR1 SGHRS and CDR2 YFSETQ. Drawing the rest from reference TRBV5-1 and TRBJ2-4, the complete variable domain is KAGVTQTPRYLIKTRGQQVTLSCSPISGHRSVSWYQQTPGQGLQFLFEYFSETQRNKGNFPGRFSGRQFSNSRSEMNVSTLELGDSALYLCASSSEGEAKNIQYFGAGTRLSVL.

The CDR3 sequence is CATTDRGRLNTEAFF. For the CDR3, the DNA is TGTGCCACAACGGACAGGGGGCGATTGAACACTGAAGCTTTCTTT. This chain links TRBV6-5 with TRBJ1-1; 11 bases map to TRBD1. In germline, CDR1 is MNHEY, CDR2 SVGAGI. The CDR3 loop spans 15 amino acids. V trimming: 10 bases; J trimming: 0 bases; junction bases outside the gene matches: 7.

CDR3 coding DNA: TGTGCCAGCAGTAGGGACAGGGGCGGTAATCAGCCCCAGCATTTT. Protein product: CASSRDRGGNQPQHF. The chain recombines TRBV6-5 with TRBJ1-5; TRBD1 matches at 10 bases. V shed 5 bases and J 4 bases; nucleotides not matched to a gene: 5. Germline CDR1 reads MNHEY; CDR2 reads SVGAGI. CDR3 size: 15 residues.

This chain links TRBV19 with TRBJ2-2, with TRBD2 matching over 8 bases. The CDR3 extends over 13 amino acids. Germline V lookup: CDR1 LNHDA, CDR2 SQIVND (reference sequence). Unmatched junction bases numbered 6, after V lost 8 bases and J lost 7 bases. CDR3 DNA sequence: TGTGCCAGTGATATGCGGGGGGTCGGGGAGCTGTTTTTT. Encoded protein: CASDMRGVGELFF.

V usage is TRBV2 and J usage is TRBJ2-7; tentative D call: TRBD2 (5 bases). Per the germline V gene, CDR1 is SNHLY and CDR2 is FYNNEI. The CDR3 length is 14 residues. Trimming stripped 10 bases from V and 3 bases from J, with 19 bases between. CDR3 nucleotide sequence: TGTGCCACCTCTGAGGGCGGCGGGCTCTACGAGCAGTACTTC. Protein product: CATSEGGGLYEQYF. Drawing the rest from reference TRBV2 and TRBJ2-7, the complete variable domain is EPEVTQTPSHQVTQMGQEVILRCVPISNHLYFYWYRQILGQKVEFLVSFYNNEISEKSEIFDDQFSVERPDGSNFTLKIRSTKLEDSAMYFCATSEGGGLYEQYFGPGTRLTVT.

V gene TRBV7-2 combines with J gene TRBJ2-7, with D perhaps TRBD2 (5 bases). There are 14 residues in the CDR3. Germline V gene sequence: CDR1 SGHTA, CDR2 FQGNSA. Between the trimmed V and J ends, which lost 1 base and 10 bases, there was a span of 17 bases. The CDR3, as DNA: TGTGCCAGCAGCTTAGGTTCGGACGGACTCTTTCAGTACTTC. Its protein is CASSLGSDGLFQYF.

The J gene is TRBJ1-2, the V gene TRBV10-1; no clear D. Between the trimmed V and J ends, which lost 0 bases and 3 bases, there was a span of 8 bases. The germline V gene has CDR1 WNHNN and CDR2 SYGVQD (reference sequence). The CDR3 is made up of 14 amino acids. This CDR3 reads CASSESRRDYGYTF. The CDR3 coding sequence is TGCGCCAGCAGTGAGTCGCGCCGCGACTATGGCTACACCTTC.

This sequence joins TRBV27 and TRBJ1-1; D is undetermined. CDR3 length equals 16 residues. Trimming took 3 bases from V and 1 from J, leaving 15 bases between them. The germline V gene encodes CDR1 MNHEY and CDR2 SMNVEV (reference sequence). The CDR3 spells CASSFAGVSRNTEAFF. CDR3 bases: TGTGCCAGCAGTTTTGCCGGGGTCTCACGGAACACTGAAGCTTTCTTT.

This clone was recorded once. The chain is built from TRBV18 and TRBJ1-2; a possible D gene is TRBD1 (5 bases). V was cut by 8 bases and J by 1 base, with 17 bases left in between. The CDR3 totals 15 residues. Germline assignment: CDR1 KGHSH and CDR2 LQKENI. This CDR3 reads CASTPSGVDNYGYTF. The DNA for the CDR3 is TGTGCCAGCACGCCGTCGGGGGTGGATAACTATGGCTACACCTTC.

The CDR3 sequence is CASSPVTGELFF. The CDR3 DNA reads as TGTGCCAGCAGTCCCGTCACCGGGGAGCTGTTTTTT. The V call is TRBV7-6, the J call TRBJ2-2; D not certain. The CDR3 runs to 12 residues. Germline assignment: CDR1 SGHVS and CDR2 FNYEAQ. V gave up 6 bases and J gave up 4 bases, with 6 bases separating them.

This rearrangement joins TRBV6-1 to TRBJ2-7; 10 bases fit TRBD1. V gave up 2 bases and J gave up 3 bases; unmatched junction bases: 1. The CDR3 totals 14 residues. Germline values: CDR1 MNHNS, CDR2 SASEGT. CDR3 sequence (DNA): TGTGCCAGCAGTGAAAGGGACAGGGGCTACGAGCAGTACTTC. This encodes CASSERDRGYEQYF.

The CDR3 DNA sequence: TGTGCCAGCTCGCCTTGGGGGACAGGGAACACCGGGGAGCTGTTTTTT. It codes for CASSPWGTGNTGELFF. The rearrangement uses TRBV9 and TRBJ2-2; TRBD1 aligns across 8 bases. CDR3 length: 16 residues. The V segment lost 7 bases and the J segment 1 base; nucleotides outside the gene matches: 9. The germline CDR1 and CDR2 sequences are SGDLS and YYNGEE.

The count of this clone is one. This sequence joins TRBV19 and TRBJ1-5; 7 nucleotides agree with TRBD1. Germline-derived CDR1 and CDR2 are LNHDA and SQIVND (reference sequence). J was trimmed by 4 bases and V by 7 bases; bases with no gene match: 4. The CDR3 has 13 residues. The CDR3 spells CASKQGNNQPQHF. For the CDR3, the DNA is TGTGCCAGTAAACAGGGGAATAATCAGCCCCAGCATTTT.

This chain connects TRBV4-2 to TRBJ2-5; 11 bases are a match to TRBD2. CDR3 length equals 16 residues. V shed 1 base and J 4 bases; nucleotides not matched to a gene: 5. The germline V gene encodes CDR1 LGHNA and CDR2 YNFKEQ. CDR3 in DNA: TGTGCCAGCAGCCAAGCAGGACTAGCGGGTGGAGAGACCCAGTACTTC. This gives the protein CASSQAGLAGGETQYF.

The chain employs TRBV4-1 and TRBJ2-7; TRBD1 agrees at 10 bases. V trimming: 4 bases; J trimming: 1 base; junction bases outside the gene matches: 4. This CDR3 is 15 amino acids long. Per the germline V gene, CDR1 is MGHRA and CDR2 is YSYEKL. The chain's CDR3 is CASSPTGQGSYEQYF. The CDR3 bases are TGCGCCAGCAGCCCAACGGGACAGGGGTCCTACGAGCAGTACTTC.

This chain links TRBV5-4 with TRBJ2-5; D gene unclear. The CDR3 loop spans 14 amino acids. The V gene lost 0 bases and the J gene lost 2 bases, with 8 bases spanning the gap. Per germline, CDR1 SGHNT and CDR2 YYREEE (reference sequence). The CDR3 DNA follows: TGTGCCAGCAGCTTGGAACTTTTTCAAGAGACCCAGTACTTC. Its protein product is CASSLELFQETQYF.

The J gene is TRBJ2-2, the V gene TRBV5-1; TRBD1 aligns across 7 bases. CDR3 length: 14 amino acids. V gave up 4 bases and J gave up 6 bases; unmatched junction bases: 6. Germline CDR1 and CDR2: SGHRS and YFSETQ. For the CDR3, the DNA is TGCGCCAGCAGCGACCGACAGGGACCCGGGGAGCTGTTTTTT. It specifies CASSDRQGPGELFF.

This clone has a single count. This chain connects TRBV5-1 to TRBJ1-1; a weak D match, TRBD1 (6 bases). The germline V gene has CDR1 SGHRS and CDR2 YFSETQ. V was trimmed by 4 bases and J by 1 base, leaving 17 bases between them. CDR3 length: 16 amino acids. The CDR3 region is CASSRPPATGNTEAFF. CDR3 DNA sequence: TGCGCCAGCAGCCGCCCACCTGCGACAGGGAACACTGAAGCTTTCTTT.

J is TRBJ2-5 and V is TRBV2; TRBD2 agrees at 8 bases. V trimming: 11 bases; J trimming: 5 bases; junction bases outside the gene matches: 10. The CDR3 has 13 residues. Germline V gene sequence: CDR1 SNHLY, CDR2 FYNNEI. CDR3 bases: TGTGCCGCCGGGGGGGCCCGTTCCGAGACCCAGTACTTC. This encodes CAAGGARSETQYF.

The chain couples TRBV4-3 to TRBJ1-5; 12 nucleotides line up with TRBD1. The germline CDR1 and CDR2 sequences are LGHNA and YSLEER. V was pared by 3 bases and J by 6 bases, with 3 bases of the junction left unmatched. The CDR3 has 15 residues. The CDR3 coding sequence is TGCGCCAGCAGCCACGGGACAGGGGGCAGTCAGCCCCAGCATTTT. It yields the protein CASSHGTGGSQPQHF.

The chain employs TRBV2 and TRBJ1-1; 9 positions agree with TRBD1. With V trimmed by 8 bases and J by 4 bases, 11 bases remained unmatched. The CDR3 consists of 15 residues. Germline V lookup: CDR1 SNHLY, CDR2 FYNNEI. The CDR3 DNA sequence: TGTGCCAGCGGGGCTGGGGAGACAGGGGGCACTGAAGCTTTCTTT. This encodes CASGAGETGGTEAFF.

The gene calls are TRBV6-5 and TRBJ2-7; TRBD1 agrees at 7 bases. V lost 2 bases to trimming and J lost 2 bases; unmatched junction nucleotides: 6. The CDR3 length is 15 residues. Germline lookup yields CDR1 MNHEY and CDR2 SVGAGI. Here the CDR3 DNA reads TGTGCCAGCAGTTACGCACAGGGGATAACCTACGAGCAGTACTTC. Amino acid sequence: CASSYAQGITYEQYF.

The V and J genes are TRBV5-6 and TRBJ1-2; D not resolved. The CDR3 sequence is 13 residues long. Germline V CDR1 and CDR2: SGHDT, YYEEEE. The ends were cut back, 1 base at V and 5 bases at J, with 9 bases in the middle. The CDR3 loop reads CASSLSGDYGYTF. DNA of the CDR3: TGTGCCAGCAGCTTGAGCGGGGATTATGGCTACACCTTC.

This chain joins TRBV7-9 and TRBJ1-6; D is perhaps TRBD1 (6 bases). Germline V gene lookup returns CDR1 SEHNR and CDR2 FQNEAQ (reference sequence). With 6 bases removed from V and 1 base from J, the gap between germline ends came to 13 bases. CDR3 length equals 16 residues. CDR3 loop: CASREGGGSYNSPLHF. Here the CDR3 DNA reads TGTGCCAGCAGGGAGGGGGGGGGATCCTATAATTCACCCCTCCACTTT.